This TCR beta chain was sequenced in a study of blood T cell repertoires in COVID-19. Study-wide context: Sites across the United States, Italy and Spain contributed samples from acute and convalescent COVID-19.

Trimming cost V 2 bases and J 0 bases, with 13 bases left between them. The CDR3 extends over 16 amino acids. CDR1 LGHDT and CDR2 YNNKEL come from the germline V gene (reference sequence). Using immunoSEQ multiplex PCR, the repertoire was profiled, and TCRdb retains in-frame clones only, with some absent. Of roughly 270,000 clones in the sample, roughly 80% were seen once. The clonotype was recovered from a middle-aged man who had been exposed to COVID-19. Source material: PBMCs or T cells enriched from blood (not recorded which). V and J are TRBV3-1 (or the pseudogene TRBV3-2) and TRBJ1-1; D is unresolved. The CDR3: CASSQRGAGMNTEAFF. CDR3 DNA: TGTGCCAGCAGCCAACGGGGAGCTGGGATGAACACTGAAGCTTTCTTT.